Each of the 11 T cell receptor beta chains below was sequenced from the same sample in a study of T cell responses to AZD1222 COVID-19 vaccine. Using immunoSEQ multiplex PCR, the repertoire was profiled, and TCRdb retains in-frame clones only, with some absent. The data show about 140,000 clones, around nine tenths seen once. The sample was peripheral blood, taken on day 0 of AZD1222 vaccination. The origin of the receptors is an adult in good health.

The V call is TRBV11-2, the J call TRBJ2-7, with 9 positions matching TRBD2. V shed 1 base and J 6 bases; nucleotides not matched to a gene: 7. CDR3 length equals 15 residues. The germline gives CDR1 SGHAT, CDR2 FQNNGV. The CDR3 nucleotides read TGTGCCAGCAGCTTAGTATTTGCGGGAGGGGGCGAGCAGTACTTC. Translated: CASSLVFAGGGEQYF.

V and J are TRBV2 and TRBJ2-1; D remains unclear. From germline, CDR1 is SNHLY and CDR2 FYNNEI. V lost 5 bases and J lost 5, with 7 bases in between. CDR3 length: 12 amino acids. CDR3 in amino acids: CASSRSHNEQFF. The CDR3 DNA is TGTGCCAGCAGTAGGTCCCACAATGAGCAGTTCTTC.

The chain carries TRBV4-1 and TRBJ1-6; D gene unclear. Per germline, CDR1 MGHRA and CDR2 YSYEKL. The CDR3 consists of 16 residues. V lost 1 base, J lost 1 base, and 8 bases lay in between. The CDR3 protein is CASSQGGESYNSPLHF. The DNA for the CDR3 is TGCGCCAGCAGCCAAGGAGGTGAATCCTATAATTCACCCCTCCACTTT.

This sequence joins TRBV19 and TRBJ2-5, with D possibly being TRBD2 (7 bases). This CDR3 has 16 amino acids. Germline V CDR1 and CDR2: LNHDA, SQIVND (reference sequence). Trimming took 7 bases from V and 2 from J, leaving 20 bases between them. CDR3 DNA sequence: TGTGCCAGTATCTTAGATCCCCGGGGGGCACAAGAGACCCAGTACTTC. This codes for CASILDPRGAQETQYF.

The chain links TRBV18 to TRBJ1-5; tentative D call: TRBD1 (6 bases). Germline V gene lookup returns CDR1 KGHSH and CDR2 LQKENI. CDR3 length: 18 residues. V gave up 8 bases and J gave up 0 bases, with 23 bases separating them. The CDR3 loop reads CASQQGVRDSYSNQPQHF. The CDR3 bases are TGTGCCAGCCAACAGGGCGTACGGGACTCATATAGCAATCAGCCCCAGCATTTT.

V is TRBV6-2 or TRBV6-3 and J is TRBJ2-7, with 11 bases matching TRBD2. The length of the CDR3 is 15 residues. Germline lookup yields CDR1 MNHEY and CDR2 SVGEGT. After removal of 6 bases from V and 5 bases from J, the junction contained 9 bases not matched to a gene. In DNA form, the CDR3 reads TGTGCCAGCAGACCTACTAGCGGGAGAGGTCACGAGCAGTACTTC. Protein product: CASRPTSGRGHEQYF.

The chain couples TRBV10-3 to TRBJ2-1, with TRBD1 as a possible D gene (6 bases). Germline-derived CDR1 and CDR2 are ENHRY and SYGVKD. The CDR3 runs to 18 residues. V dropped 3 bases and J dropped 8 bases, with 26 bases sitting between them. The CDR3 region has the DNA TGTGCCATCAGTGAACAGGGAGCGAGACTATCTCTCTTGGATGAGCAGTTCTTC. Residues: CAISEQGARLSLLDEQFF.

This chain joins TRBV27 and TRBJ2-7; tentative D call: TRBD2 (5 bases). Trimming removed 3 bases from V and 0 bases from J, with 9 bases in between. Germline V gene sequence: CDR1 MNHEY, CDR2 SMNVEV (reference sequence). CDR3 length: 14 residues. Here the CDR3 reads CASSFTSGSYEQYF. CDR3 DNA: TGTGCCAGCAGTTTCACCAGCGGCTCCTACGAGCAGTACTTC.

The genes are TRBV3-1 (or the pseudogene TRBV3-2) and TRBJ2-1; TRBD1 matches at 8 bases. CDR3 length: 21 residues. After removal of 4 bases from V and 5 bases from J, the junction contained 25 bases not matched to a gene. The germline CDR1 and CDR2 sequences are LGHDT and YNNKEL (reference sequence). The CDR3 is CASSRAGQGTAVPQKHNEQFF. The CDR3 nucleotides are TGTGCCAGCAGCCGCGCTGGACAGGGTACAGCGGTCCCGCAGAAACACAATGAGCAGTTCTTC.

V usage is TRBV6-2 or TRBV6-3 and J usage is TRBJ1-1; D is undetermined. The germline gives CDR1 MNHEY, CDR2 SVGEGT. Trimming stripped 2 bases from V and 3 bases from J, with 7 bases between. This CDR3 is built from 13 residues. The CDR3 here is CASSYTDDTEAFF. The DNA of the CDR3 is TGTGCCAGCAGTTACACTGACGACACTGAAGCTTTCTTT.

The gene calls are TRBV27 and TRBJ2-7; TRBD1 matches at 11 bases. Germline CDR1 is MNHEY and CDR2 is SMNVEV (reference sequence). The V and J ends lost 5 bases and 4 bases, in that order; junction bases with no gene match: 7. The CDR3 totals 15 residues. The CDR3 reads CASSPRTGGDYEQYF. The CDR3 nucleotides read TGTGCCAGCAGTCCGAGGACAGGGGGCGATTACGAGCAGTACTTC.